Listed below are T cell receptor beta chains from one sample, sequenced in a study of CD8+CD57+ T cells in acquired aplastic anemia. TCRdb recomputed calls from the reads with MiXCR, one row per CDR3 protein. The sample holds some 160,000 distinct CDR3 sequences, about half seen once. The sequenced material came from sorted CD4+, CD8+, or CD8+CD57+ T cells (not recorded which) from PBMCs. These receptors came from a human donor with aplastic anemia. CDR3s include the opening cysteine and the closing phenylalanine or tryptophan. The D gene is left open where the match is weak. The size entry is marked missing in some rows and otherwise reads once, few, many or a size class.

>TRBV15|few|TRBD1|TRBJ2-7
CATSRDHGQGRQYF
TGTGCCACCAGCAGGGACCATGGACAGGGGCGGCAGTACTTC
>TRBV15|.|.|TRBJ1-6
CATSRGGAGVNSPLHF
TGTGCCACCAGCAGAGGTGGGGCAGGGGTTAATTCACCCCTCCACTTT
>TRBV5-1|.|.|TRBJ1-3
CASSLAGYGNTMYF
TGCGCCAGCAGCTTGGCCGGCTATGGAAACACCATGTATTTT
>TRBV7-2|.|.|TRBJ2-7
CATTTFAGSSYEQYF
TGTGCCACCACTACTTTTGCGGGGAGCTCCTACGAGCAGTACTTC
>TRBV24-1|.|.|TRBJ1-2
CATSNGAWYGYTF
TGTGCCACCAGTAATGGGGCGTGGTATGGCTACACCTTC
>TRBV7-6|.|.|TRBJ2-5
CASSLGPEFIVQETQYF
TGTGCCAGCAGCTTAGGACCGGAATTTATCGTCCAAGAGACCCAGTACTTC
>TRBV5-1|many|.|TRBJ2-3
CASSGGRSTDTQYF
TGCGCCAGCAGCGGGGGGCGTAGCACAGATACGCAGTATTTT
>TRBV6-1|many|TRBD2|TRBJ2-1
CASSPSPGLAANEQFF
TGTGCCAGCAGTCCGTCGCCGGGACTAGCGGCGAATGAGCAGTTCTTC
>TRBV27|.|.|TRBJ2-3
CASSLADISTDTQYF
TGTGCCAGCAGTTTAGCGGATATTAGCACAGATACGCAGTATTTT
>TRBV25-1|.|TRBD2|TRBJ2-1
CASSGGRLAGVDEQFF
TGTGCCAGCAGTGGAGGGCGGCTAGCGGGGGTTGATGAGCAGTTCTTC
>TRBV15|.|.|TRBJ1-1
CATSRDRGQLTEAFF
TGTGCCACCAGCAGAGATCGCGGGCAGCTCACTGAAGCTTTCTTT
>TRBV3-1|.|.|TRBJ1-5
CASSQRTWGGQPQHF
TGTGCCAGCAGCCAAAGGACATGGGGCGGTCAGCCCCAGCATTTT
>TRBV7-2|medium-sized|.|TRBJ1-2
CASSLDIGIGGYTF
TGTGCCAGCAGCCTAGATATCGGAATTGGTGGCTACACCTTC
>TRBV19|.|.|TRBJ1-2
CASSISQGGGYTF
TGTGCCAGTAGTATTTCTCAGGGAGGTGGCTACACCTTC
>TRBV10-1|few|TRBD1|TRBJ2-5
CASTTEADGTGGRKTQYF
TGCGCCAGCACCACGGAGGCAGACGGGACAGGGGGCAGGAAGACCCAGTACTTC
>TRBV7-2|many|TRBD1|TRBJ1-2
CASSRASKQGVDF
TGTGCCAGCAGCCGCGCCTCGAAACAGGGGGTGGACTTC
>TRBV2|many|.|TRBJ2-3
CASSFSARDSQYF
TGTGCCAGCAGTTTCTCTGCCCGGGACTCGCAGTATTTT
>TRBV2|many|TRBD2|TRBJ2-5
CASSLAGVSRETQYF
TGTGCCAGCAGTCTTGCGGGAGTTTCCCGAGAGACCCAGTACTTC
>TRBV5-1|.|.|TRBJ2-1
CASSTGTLTYNEQFF
TGCGCCAGCAGCACCGGGACTTTGACTTACAATGAGCAGTTCTTC
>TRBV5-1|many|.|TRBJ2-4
CASSLAVQDPLAKNIQYF
TGCGCCAGCAGCTTGGCGGTACAGGACCCTCTAGCCAAAAACATTCAGTACTTC
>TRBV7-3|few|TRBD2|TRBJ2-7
CASSSPGLANYEQYF
TGTGCCAGCAGCTCCCCGGGACTAGCGAACTACGAGCAGTACTTC
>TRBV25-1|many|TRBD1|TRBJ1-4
CASSVDRGPTNEKLFF
TGTGCCAGCAGTGTTGACAGGGGTCCAACTAATGAAAAACTGTTTTTT
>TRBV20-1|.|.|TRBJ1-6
CSALDRVRSPLHF
TGCAGTGCTCTGGACAGAGTAAGATCACCCCTCCACTTT
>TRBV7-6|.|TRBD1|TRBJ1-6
CASSSRTGGLGSPLHF
TGTGCCAGCAGCTCTAGGACAGGGGGCTTGGGTTCACCCCTCCACTTT
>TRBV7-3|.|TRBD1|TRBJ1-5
CASSPGTGGTGPQHF
TGTGCCAGCAGCCCCGGGACAGGGGGCACAGGGCCCCAGCATTTT
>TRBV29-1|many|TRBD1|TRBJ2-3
CSVTGGPSTDTQYF
TGCAGCGTTACAGGGGGCCCAAGCACAGATACGCAGTATTTT
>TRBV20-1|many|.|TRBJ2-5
CSARDSGTQYF
TGCAGTGCTAGAGATTCAGGGACCCAGTACTTC
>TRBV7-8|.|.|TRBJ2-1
CASSLKSWVPMDEQFF
TGTGCCAGCAGCTTAAAATCCTGGGTACCCATGGATGAGCAGTTCTTC